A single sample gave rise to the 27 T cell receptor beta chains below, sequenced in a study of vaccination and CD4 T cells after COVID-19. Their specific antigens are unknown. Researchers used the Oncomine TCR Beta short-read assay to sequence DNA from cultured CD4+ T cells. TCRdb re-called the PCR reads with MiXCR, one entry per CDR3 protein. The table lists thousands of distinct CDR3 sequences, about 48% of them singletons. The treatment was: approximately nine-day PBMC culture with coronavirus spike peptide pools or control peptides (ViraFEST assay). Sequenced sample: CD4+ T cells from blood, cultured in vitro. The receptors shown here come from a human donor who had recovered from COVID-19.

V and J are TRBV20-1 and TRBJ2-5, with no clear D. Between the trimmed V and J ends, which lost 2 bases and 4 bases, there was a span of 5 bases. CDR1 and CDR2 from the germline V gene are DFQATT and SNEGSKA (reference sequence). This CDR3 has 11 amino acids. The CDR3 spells CSARPIETQYF. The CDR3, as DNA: TGCAGTGCTAGACCCATAGAGACCCAGTACTTC.

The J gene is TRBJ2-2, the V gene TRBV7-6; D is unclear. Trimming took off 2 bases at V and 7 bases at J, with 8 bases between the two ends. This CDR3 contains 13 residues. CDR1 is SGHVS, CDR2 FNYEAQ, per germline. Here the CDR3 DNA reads TGTGCCAGCAGCTTATTGGTGGGCGGGGAGCTGTTTTTT. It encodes CASSLLVGGELFF.

The CDR3 here is CASSSLNWGNYGYTF. For the CDR3, the DNA is TGTGCCAGCAGCAGCCTAAATTGGGGGAACTATGGCTACACCTTC. The chain carries TRBV28 and TRBJ1-2; TRBD1 is a possible D gene (5 bases). This CDR3 comprises 15 residues. V lost 6 bases and J lost 2, with 16 bases in between. Germline V lookup: CDR1 MDHEN, CDR2 SYDVKM.

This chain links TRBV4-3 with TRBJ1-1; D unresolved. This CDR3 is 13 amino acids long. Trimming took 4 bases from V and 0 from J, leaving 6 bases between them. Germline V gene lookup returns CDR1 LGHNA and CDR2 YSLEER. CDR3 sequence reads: CASSPDLNTEAFF. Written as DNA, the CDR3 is TGCGCCAGCAGCCCGGACCTGAACACTGAAGCTTTCTTT.

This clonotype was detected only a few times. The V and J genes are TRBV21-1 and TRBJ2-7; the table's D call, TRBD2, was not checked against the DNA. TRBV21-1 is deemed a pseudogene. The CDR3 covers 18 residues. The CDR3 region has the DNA TGTGCCAGCAGCAAAGGTCGGGTCTCCCGCTGTCGGTTCTACGAGCAGTACTTC. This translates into CASSKGRVSRCRFYEQYF.

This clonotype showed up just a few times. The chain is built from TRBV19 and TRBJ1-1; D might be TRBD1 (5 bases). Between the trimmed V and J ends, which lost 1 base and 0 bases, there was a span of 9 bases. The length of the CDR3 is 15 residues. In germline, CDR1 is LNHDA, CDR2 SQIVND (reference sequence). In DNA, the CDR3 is TGTGCCAGTAGTATAGTTCCAGGGATGAACACTGAAGCTTTCTTT. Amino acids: CASSIVPGMNTEAFF.

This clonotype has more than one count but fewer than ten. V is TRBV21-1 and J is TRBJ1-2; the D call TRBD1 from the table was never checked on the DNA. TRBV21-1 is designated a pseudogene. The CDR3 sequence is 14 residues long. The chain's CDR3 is CASSTRQGGKGYTF. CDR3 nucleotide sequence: TGTGCCAGCAGCACCCGACAGGGAGGGAAGGGCTACACCTTC.

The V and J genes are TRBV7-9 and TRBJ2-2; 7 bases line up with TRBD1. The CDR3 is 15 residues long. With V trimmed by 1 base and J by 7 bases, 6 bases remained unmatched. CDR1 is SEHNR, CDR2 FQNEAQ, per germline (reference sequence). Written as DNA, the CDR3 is TGTGCCAGCAGCTTAGGAGACAGGGAGATCGGGGAGCTGTTTTTT. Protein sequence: CASSLGDREIGELFF.

The CDR3 protein is CASSEDYDTQYF. CDR3 in DNA: TGTGCCAGCAGCGAGGACTATGATACGCAGTATTTT. This sequence joins TRBV7-8 and TRBJ2-3, with TRBD2 as a possible D gene (6 bases). This CDR3 comprises 12 residues. Between the trimmed V and J ends, which lost 5 bases and 6 bases, there was a span of 9 bases. The germline gives CDR1 SGHVS, CDR2 FQNEAQ.

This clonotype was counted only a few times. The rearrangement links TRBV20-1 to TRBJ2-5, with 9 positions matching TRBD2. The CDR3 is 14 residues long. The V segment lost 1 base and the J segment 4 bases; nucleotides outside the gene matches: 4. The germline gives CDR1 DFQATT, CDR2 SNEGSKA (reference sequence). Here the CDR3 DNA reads TGCAGTGCTAGAGGGCGGGGGGGCCGAGAGACCCAGTACTTC. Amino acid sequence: CSARGRGGRETQYF.

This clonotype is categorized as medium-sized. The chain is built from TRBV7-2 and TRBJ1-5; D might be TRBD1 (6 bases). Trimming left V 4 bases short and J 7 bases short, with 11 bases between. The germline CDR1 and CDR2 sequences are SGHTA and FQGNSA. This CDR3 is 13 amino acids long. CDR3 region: CASSYRAQQPQHF. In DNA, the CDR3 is TGTGCCAGCAGCTACAGGGCCCAACAGCCCCAGCATTTT.

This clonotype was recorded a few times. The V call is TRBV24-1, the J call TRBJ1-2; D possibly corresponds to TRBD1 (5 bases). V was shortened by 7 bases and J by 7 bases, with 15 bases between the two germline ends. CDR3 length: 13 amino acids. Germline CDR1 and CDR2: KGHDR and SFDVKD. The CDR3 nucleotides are TGTGCCACCAGCGGAGGGGTTAGAGGTGGCTACACCTTC. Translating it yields CATSGGVRGGYTF.

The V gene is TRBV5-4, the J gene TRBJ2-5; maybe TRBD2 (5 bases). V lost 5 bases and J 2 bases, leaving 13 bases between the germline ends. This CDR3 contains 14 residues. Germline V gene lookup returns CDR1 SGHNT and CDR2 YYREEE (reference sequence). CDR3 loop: CASSPPERQETQYF. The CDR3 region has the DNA TGTGCCAGCAGTCCACCCGAGCGGCAAGAGACCCAGTACTTC.

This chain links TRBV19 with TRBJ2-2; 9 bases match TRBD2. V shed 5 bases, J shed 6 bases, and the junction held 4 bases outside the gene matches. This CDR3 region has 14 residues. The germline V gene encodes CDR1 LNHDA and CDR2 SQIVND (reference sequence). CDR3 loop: CASSGGRAPGELFF. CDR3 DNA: TGTGCCAGTAGTGGCGGGAGGGCCCCCGGGGAGCTGTTTTTT.

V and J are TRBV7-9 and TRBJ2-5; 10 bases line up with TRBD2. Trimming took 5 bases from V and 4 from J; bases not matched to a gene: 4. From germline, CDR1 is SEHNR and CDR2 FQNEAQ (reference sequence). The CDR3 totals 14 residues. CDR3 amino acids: CASSLASGRETQYF. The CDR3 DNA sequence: TGTGCCAGCAGCCTCGCTAGCGGGAGAGAGACCCAGTACTTC.

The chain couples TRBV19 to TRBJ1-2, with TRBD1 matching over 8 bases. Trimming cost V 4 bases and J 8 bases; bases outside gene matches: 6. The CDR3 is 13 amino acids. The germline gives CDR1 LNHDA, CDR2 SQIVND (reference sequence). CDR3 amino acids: CASSNPRGLGYTF. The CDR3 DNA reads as TGTGCCAGTAGTAACCCCAGGGGGCTCGGCTACACCTTC. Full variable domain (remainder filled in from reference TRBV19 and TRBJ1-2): DGGITQSPKYLFRKEGQNVTLSCEQNLNHDAMYWYRQDPGQGLRLIYYSQIVNDFQKGDIAEGYSVSREKKESFPLTVTSAQKNPTAFYLCASSNPRGLGYTFGSGTRLTVV.

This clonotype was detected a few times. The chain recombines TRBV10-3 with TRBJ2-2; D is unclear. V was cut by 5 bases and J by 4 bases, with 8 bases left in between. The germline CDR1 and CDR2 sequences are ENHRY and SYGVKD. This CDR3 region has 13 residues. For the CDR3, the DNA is TGTGCCATCAGTAGGCCAGGCACCGGGGAGCTGTTTTTT. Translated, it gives CAISRPGTGELFF.

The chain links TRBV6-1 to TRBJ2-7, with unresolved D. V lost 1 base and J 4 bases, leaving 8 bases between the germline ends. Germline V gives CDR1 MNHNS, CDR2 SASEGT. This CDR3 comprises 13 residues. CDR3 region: CASSEDRAYEQYF. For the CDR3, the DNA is TGTGCCAGCAGTGAAGACCGGGCATACGAGCAGTACTTC.

This chain's CDR3 is CASSFREHNEQFF. The CDR3 region has the DNA TGCGCCAGCAGCTTTCGGGAGCACAATGAGCAGTTCTTC. The chain employs TRBV5-1 and TRBJ2-1; perhaps TRBD2 as D (6 bases). The germline V gene encodes CDR1 SGHRS and CDR2 YFSETQ. The CDR3 has 13 amino acids. V lost 2 bases and J lost 5, with 8 bases in between.

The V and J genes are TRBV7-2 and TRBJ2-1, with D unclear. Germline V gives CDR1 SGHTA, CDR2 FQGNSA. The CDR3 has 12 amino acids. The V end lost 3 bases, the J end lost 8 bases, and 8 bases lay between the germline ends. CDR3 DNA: TGTGCCAGCAGCTTTTGGGCAGATGAGCAGTTCTTC. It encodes CASSFWADEQFF.

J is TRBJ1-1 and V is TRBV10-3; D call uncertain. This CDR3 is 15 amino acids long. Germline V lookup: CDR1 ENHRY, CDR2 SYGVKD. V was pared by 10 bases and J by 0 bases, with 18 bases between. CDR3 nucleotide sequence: TGTGCCACCATATCGTTAGAGGGCATGAACACTGAAGCTTTCTTT. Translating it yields CATISLEGMNTEAFF.

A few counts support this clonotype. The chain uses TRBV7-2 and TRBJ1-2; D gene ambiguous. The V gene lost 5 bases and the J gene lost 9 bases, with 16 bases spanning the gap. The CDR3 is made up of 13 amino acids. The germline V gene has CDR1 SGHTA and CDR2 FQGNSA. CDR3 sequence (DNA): TGTGCCAGCAGCCTCAACAGCCCACGTCGCTACACCTTC. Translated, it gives CASSLNSPRRYTF.

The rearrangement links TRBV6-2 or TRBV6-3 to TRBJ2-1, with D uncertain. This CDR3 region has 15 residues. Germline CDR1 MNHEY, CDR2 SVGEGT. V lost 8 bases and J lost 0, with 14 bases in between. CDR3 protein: CASQLDLGSYNEQFF. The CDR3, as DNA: TGTGCCAGCCAGTTAGACTTAGGCTCCTACAATGAGCAGTTCTTC.

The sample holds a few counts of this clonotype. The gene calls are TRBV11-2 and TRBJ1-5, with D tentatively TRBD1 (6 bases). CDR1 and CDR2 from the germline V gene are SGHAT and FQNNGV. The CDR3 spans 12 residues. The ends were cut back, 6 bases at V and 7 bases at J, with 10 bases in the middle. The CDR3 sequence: CASRAGDQPQHF. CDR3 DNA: TGTGCCAGCAGGGCAGGGGACCAGCCCCAGCATTTT.

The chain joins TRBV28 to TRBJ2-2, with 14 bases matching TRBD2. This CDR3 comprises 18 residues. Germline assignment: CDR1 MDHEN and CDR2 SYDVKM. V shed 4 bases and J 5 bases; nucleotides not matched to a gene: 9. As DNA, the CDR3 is TGTGCCAGCAGTTCGACTAGCGGGAGGGCCGGGGGGACCGGGGAGCTGTTTTTT. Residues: CASSSTSGRAGGTGELFF.

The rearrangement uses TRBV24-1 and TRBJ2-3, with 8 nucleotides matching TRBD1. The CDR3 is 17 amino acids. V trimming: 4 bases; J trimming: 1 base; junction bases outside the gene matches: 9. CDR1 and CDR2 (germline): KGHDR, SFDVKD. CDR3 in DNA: TGTGCCACCAGTGACGCCAGGGGGCGCGGGGGCACAGATACGCAGTATTTT. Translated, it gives CATSDARGRGGTDTQYF.

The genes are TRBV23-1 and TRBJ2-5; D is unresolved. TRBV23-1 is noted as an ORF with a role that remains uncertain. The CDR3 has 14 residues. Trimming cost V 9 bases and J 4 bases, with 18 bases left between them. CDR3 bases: TGCGCCAGACTCCGGTTAGCACATGGAGAGACCCAGTACTTC. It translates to CARLRLAHGETQYF.